This TCR beta chain came from a study of beta chain features in type 1 diabetes. Points from the study as a whole: Type 1 diabetes patients showed a moderate but significant shortening of TCRB CDR3s in all four CD4+ subsets.

The germline V gene encodes CDR1 MGHDK and CDR2 SYGVNS. The CDR3 runs to 13 residues. This clone was counted a few times. The antigen remains unidentified. Its ends do not fully match the called genes, so a read error is possible. cDNA synthesis used the whole RNA isolate, giving expressed TCRB sequences. Profiled with immunoSEQ multiplex PCR; TCRdb holds only in-frame clones, not every one. The data contain about 650,000 clones, 12% of them singletons. This TCR derives from a man aged 25 to 40 with type 1 diabetes. The genes are TRBV25-1 and TRBJ1-2; D perhaps matches TRBD1 (5 bases). Material for sequencing was naive CD4+ T cells from blood. The CDR3 spells CASSSAAGTAGAF. The CDR3 region has the DNA TGTGCCAGCAGCTCGGCGGCCGGCACCGCGGGGGCCTTC.